This TCR beta chain was profiled in a study of naive and memory T cell subsets. An equimolar mix of two oligonucleotides served as the beta constant-region primer for TRBC1 and TRBC2. Each CDR3 protein is one row after TCRdb ran MiXCR on the UMI-ligation and nested PCR reads. The table lists about 35,000 distinct CDR3 sequences, about an eighth of them singletons, with approximately 20% in the top ten. V lost 6 bases to trimming and J lost 9 bases, with 9 bases between them. Germline CDR1 and CDR2: MNHEY and SVGEGT. The CDR3 has 11 residues. The rearrangement joins TRBV6-2 or TRBV6-3 to TRBJ2-1, with D uncertain. Sequences were obtained from effector memory CD4+ T cells from blood. Subset here: effector memory, CD45RA- CD27-. The clonotype was recovered from a human donor in good health. The CDR3 reads CASSRAAEQFF. The CDR3 DNA reads TGTGCCAGCAGCCGGGCGGCTGAGCAGTTCTTC.